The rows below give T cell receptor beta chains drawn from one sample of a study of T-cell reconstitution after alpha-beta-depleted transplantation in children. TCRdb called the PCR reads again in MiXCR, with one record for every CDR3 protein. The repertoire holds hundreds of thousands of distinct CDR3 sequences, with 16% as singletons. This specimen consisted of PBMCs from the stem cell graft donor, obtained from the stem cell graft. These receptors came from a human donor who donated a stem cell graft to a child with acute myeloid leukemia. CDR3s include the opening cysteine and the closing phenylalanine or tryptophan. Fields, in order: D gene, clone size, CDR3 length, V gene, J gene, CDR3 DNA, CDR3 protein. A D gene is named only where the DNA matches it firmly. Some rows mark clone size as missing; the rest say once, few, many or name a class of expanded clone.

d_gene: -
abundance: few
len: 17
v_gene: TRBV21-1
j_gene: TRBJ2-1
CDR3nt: TGTGCCGGACTCTACCTCCGGGACTGTCGCCTGGATGATGAGCAGTTCTTC
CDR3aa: CAGLYLRDCRLDDEQFF

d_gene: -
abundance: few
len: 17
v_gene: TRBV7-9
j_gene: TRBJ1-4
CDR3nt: TGTGCCAGCAGCTTAGGACAGGCCCTCAGGAGAGACGAAAAACTGTTTTTT
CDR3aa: CASSLGQALRRDEKLFF

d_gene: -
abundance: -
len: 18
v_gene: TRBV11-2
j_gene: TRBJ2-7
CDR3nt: TGTGCCAGCAGTCAACCCAGCTGGGGTAAGGACAGCTCCTACGAGCAGTACTTC
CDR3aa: CASSQPSWGKDSSYEQYF

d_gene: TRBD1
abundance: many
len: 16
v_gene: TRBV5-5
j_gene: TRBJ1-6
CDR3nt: TGTGCCAGCAGCTGGGGGACAGGCGGGTTGAATTCACCCCTCCACTTT
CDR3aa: CASSWGTGGLNSPLHF

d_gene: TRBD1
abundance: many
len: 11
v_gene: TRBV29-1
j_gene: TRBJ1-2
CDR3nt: TGCAGCGACGGGACAGGTGGCGGCTACACCTTC
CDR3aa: CSDGTGGGYTF

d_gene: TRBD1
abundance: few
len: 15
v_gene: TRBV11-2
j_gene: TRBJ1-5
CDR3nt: TGTGCCAGCAGCTTAGATGACAGGGTGGATCAGCCCCAGCATTTT
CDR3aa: CASSLDDRVDQPQHF

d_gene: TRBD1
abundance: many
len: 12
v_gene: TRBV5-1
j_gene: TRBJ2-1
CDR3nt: TGCGCCAGCAGCACGGGGACAGCCGAGCAGTTCTTC
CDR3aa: CASSTGTAEQFF

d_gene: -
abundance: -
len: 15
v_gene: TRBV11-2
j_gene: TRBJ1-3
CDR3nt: TGTGCCAGCAGCTTCCCACACCGCTCTGGAAACACCATATATTTT
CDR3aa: CASSFPHRSGNTIYF

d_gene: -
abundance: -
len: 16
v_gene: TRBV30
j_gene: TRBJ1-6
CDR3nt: TGTGCCTGGAGTAGCCGTCAACGCGGGAGGGATTCACCCCTCCACTTT
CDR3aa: CAWSSRQRGRDSPLHF

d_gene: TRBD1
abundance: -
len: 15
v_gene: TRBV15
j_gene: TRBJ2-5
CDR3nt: TGTGCCACCAGCGGCAAGGACAGGGTGATGGAGACCCAGTACTTC
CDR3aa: CATSGKDRVMETQYF

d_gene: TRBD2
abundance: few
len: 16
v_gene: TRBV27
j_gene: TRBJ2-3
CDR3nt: TGTGCCAGCAGTTATAAGTGGGGAGGGTATTGGTATACGCAGTATTTT
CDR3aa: CASSYKWGGYWYTQYF

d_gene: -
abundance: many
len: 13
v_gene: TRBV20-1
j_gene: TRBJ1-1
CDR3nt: TGCAGTTCAATGGTACATATGAACACTGAAGCTTTCTTT
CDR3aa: CSSMVHMNTEAFF

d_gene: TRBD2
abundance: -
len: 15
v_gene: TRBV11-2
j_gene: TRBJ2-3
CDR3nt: TGTGCCAGCAGCCCGGGGGGAATGAGCACAGATACGCAGTATTTT
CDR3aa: CASSPGGMSTDTQYF

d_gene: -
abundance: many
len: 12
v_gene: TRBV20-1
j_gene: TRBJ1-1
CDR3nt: TGCAGTGCTATGACAGGATTCACTGAAGCTTTCTTT
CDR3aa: CSAMTGFTEAFF

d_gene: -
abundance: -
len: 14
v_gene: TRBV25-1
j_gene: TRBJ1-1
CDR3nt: TGTGCCAGCAGTGAATATGGGGGAAGGACTGAAGCTTTCTTT
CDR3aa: CASSEYGGRTEAFF

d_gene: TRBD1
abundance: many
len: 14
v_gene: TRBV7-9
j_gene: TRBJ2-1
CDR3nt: TGTGCCAGCAGCTTGGTTGAGGGGGCAGTTGGGCAGTTCTTC
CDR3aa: CASSLVEGAVGQFF

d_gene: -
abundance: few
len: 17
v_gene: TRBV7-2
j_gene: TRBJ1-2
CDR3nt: TGTGCCAGCAGCTTAGTGTCCTTGGGGGCAACGAACTATGGCTACACCTTC
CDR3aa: CASSLVSLGATNYGYTF

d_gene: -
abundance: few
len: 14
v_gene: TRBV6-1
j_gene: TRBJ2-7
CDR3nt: TGTGCCAGCAGTGAAAGAGGGCGGAACTACGAGCAGTACTTC
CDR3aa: CASSERGRNYEQYF

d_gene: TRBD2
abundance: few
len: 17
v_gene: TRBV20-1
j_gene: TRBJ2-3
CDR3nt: TGCAGTGCTAGAGGGCTCGGGTTAGCGGGGGGCACAGATACGCAGTATTTT
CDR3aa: CSARGLGLAGGTDTQYF

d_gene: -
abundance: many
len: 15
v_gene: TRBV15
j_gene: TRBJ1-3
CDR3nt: TGTGCCACCAGCTCATTTTCCCGCTCTGGAAACACCATATATTTT
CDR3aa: CATSSFSRSGNTIYF